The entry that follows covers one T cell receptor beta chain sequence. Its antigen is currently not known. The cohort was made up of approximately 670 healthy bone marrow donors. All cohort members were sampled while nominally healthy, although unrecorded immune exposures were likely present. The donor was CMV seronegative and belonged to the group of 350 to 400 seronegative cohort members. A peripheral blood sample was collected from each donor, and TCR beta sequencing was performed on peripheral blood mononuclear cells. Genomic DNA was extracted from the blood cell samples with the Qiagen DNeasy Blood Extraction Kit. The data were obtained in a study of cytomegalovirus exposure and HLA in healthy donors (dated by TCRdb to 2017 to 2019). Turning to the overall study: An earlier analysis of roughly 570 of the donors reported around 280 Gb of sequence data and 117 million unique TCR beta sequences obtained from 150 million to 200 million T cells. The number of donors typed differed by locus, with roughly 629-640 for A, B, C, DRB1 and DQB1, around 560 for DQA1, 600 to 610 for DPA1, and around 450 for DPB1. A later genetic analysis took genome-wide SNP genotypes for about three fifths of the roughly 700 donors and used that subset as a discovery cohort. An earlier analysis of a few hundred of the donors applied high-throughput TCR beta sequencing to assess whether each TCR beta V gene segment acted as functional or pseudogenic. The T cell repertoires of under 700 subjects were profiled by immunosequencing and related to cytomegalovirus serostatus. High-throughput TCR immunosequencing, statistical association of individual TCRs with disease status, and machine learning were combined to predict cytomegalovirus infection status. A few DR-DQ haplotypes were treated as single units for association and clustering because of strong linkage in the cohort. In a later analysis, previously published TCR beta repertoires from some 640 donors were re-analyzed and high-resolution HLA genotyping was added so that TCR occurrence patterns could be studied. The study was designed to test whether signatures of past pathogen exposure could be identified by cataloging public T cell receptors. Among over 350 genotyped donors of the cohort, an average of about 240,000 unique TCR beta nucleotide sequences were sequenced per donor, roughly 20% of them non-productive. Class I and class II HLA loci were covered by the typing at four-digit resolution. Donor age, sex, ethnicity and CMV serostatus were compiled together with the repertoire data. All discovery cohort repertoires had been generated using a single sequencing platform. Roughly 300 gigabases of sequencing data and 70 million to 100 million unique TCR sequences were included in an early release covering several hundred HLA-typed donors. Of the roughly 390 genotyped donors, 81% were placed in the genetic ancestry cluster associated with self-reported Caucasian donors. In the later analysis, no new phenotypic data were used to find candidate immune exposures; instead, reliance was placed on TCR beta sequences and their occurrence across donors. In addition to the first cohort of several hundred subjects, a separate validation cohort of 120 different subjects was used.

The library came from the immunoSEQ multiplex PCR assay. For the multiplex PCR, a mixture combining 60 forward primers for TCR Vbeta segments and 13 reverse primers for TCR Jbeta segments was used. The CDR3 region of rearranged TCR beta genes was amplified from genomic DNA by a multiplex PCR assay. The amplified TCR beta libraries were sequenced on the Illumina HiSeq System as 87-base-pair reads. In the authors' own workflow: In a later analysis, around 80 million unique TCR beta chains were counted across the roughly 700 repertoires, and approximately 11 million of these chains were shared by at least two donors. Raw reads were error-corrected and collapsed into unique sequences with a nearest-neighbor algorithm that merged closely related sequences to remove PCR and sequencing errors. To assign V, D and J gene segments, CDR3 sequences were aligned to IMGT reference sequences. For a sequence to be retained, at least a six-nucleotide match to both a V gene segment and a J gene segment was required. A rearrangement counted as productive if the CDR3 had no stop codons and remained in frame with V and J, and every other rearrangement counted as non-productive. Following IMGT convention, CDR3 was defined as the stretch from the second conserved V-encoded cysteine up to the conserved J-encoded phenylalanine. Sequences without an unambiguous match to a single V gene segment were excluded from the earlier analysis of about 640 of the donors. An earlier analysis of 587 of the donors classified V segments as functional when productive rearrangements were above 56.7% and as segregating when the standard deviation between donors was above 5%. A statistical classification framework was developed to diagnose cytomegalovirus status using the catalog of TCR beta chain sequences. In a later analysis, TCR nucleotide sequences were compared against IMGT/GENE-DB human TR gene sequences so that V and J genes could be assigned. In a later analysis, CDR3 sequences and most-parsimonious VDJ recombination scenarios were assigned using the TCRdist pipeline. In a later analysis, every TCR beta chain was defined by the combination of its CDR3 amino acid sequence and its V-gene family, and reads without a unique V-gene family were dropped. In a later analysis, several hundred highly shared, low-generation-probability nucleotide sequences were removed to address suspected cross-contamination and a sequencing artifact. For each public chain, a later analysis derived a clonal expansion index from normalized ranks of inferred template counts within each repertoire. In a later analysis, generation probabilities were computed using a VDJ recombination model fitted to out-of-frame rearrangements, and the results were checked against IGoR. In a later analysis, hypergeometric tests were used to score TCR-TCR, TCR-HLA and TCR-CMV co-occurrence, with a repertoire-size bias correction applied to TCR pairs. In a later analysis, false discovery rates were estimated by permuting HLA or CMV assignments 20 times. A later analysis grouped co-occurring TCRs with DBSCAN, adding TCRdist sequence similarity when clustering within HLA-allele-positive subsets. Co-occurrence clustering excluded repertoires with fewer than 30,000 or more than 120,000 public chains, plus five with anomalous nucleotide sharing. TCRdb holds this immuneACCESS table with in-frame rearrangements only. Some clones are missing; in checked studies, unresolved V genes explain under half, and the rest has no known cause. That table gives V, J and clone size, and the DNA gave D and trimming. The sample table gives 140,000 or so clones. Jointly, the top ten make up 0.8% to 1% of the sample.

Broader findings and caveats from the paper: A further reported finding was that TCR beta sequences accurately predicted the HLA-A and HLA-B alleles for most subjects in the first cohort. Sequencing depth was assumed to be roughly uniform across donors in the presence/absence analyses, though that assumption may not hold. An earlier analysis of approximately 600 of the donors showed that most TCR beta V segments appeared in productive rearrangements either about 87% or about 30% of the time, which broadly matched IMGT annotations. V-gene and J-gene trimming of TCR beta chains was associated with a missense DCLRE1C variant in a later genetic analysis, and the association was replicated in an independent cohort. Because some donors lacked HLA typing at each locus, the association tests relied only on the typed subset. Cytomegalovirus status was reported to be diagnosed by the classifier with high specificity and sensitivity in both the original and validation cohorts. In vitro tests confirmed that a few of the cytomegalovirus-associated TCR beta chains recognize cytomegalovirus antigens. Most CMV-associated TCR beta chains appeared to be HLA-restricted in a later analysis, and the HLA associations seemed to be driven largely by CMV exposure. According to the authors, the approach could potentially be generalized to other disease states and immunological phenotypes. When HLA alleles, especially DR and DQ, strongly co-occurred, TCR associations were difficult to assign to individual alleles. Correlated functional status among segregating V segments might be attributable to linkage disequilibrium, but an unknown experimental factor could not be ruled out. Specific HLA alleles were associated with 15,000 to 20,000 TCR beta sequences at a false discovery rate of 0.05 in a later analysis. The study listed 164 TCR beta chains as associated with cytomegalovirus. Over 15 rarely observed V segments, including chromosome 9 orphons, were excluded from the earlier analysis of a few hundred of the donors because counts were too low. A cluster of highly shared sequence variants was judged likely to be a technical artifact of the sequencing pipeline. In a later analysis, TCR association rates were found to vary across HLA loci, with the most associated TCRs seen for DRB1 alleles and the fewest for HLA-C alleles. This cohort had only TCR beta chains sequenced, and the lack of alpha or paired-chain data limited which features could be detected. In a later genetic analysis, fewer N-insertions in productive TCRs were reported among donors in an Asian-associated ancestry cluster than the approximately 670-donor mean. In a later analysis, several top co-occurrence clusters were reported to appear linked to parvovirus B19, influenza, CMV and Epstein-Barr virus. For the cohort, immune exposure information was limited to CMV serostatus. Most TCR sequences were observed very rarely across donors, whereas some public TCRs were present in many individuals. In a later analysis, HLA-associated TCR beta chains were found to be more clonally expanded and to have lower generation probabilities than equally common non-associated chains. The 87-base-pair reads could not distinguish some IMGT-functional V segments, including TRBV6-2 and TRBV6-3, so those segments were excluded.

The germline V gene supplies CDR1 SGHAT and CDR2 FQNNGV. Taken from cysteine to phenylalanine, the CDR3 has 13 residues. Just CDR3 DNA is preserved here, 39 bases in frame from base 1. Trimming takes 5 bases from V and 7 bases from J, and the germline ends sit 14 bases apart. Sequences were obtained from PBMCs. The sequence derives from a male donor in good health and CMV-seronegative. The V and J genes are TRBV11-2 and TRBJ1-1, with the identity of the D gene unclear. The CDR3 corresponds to CASSGLGTGEAFF. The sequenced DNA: TGTGCCAGCAGCGGACTGGGAACGGGTGAAGCTTTCTTT.